The clone carrying this T cell receptor (beta chain) showed up just once. Its antigen is unknown. Library construction for TCR beta used iRepertoire HTBI primers and Arm-PCR of CDR3 regions. TCRdb redid the calling of the multiplex PCR reads with MiXCR, one entry per CDR3 protein. The sample lists over 350,000 distinct CDR3 sequences, roughly 20% occurring once. With 5 bases removed from V and 5 bases from J, the gap between germline ends came to 15 bases. CDR1 and CDR2 (germline): LNHDA, SQIVND (reference sequence). The CDR3 is 14 amino acids. Indicated time point: persistent/refractory GD, antithyroid drugs over 5 years with positive TRAb. The TCR library was made from RNA extracted from PBMCs. This entry is derived from a study of regulatory T cells in long-lasting Graves disease. Study-level points and caveats: Newly diagnosed patients shared 950 to 1,000 public clonotypes; persistent patients shared under 3,000. Owing to a sample size that was small, accuracy may have been reduced. Persistent disease preferred TRBV28, TRBJ1-2 and TRBJ2-5.

This specimen was peripheral blood mononuclear cells (PBMCs), taken when the disease was refractory, from a patient treated with antithyroid drugs. The origin of this receptor is a female donor with Graves disease. The V and J genes are TRBV19 and TRBJ2-5; perhaps TRBD2 as D (7 bases). The CDR3 bases are TGTGCCAGTAGTCCGTCGGGGGGCTTGGAGACCCAGTACTTC. It specifies CASSPSGGLETQYF.